The source of this T cell receptor (beta chain) is a study of CD8+ T cells in alopecia areata. Both CD4+ and CD8+ T cells were separated by sorting PBMCs. Worth noting for this clone: Its antigen is currently unknown.

Whole-study findings and limits: Resident alphabeta T cells of normal skin are also sequenced in scalp samples.

This CDR3 has 16 amino acids. Germline assignment: CDR1 LNHDA and CDR2 SQIVND (reference sequence). V lost 5 bases, J lost 4 bases, and 10 bases stayed unmatched. Sequencing templates came from extracted RNA that was reverse transcribed into cDNA. Method: immunoSEQ multiplex PCR; TCRdb's copy keeps in-frame clones and lacks some. Among about 110,000 clones listed, 58% were seen once. The J gene is TRBJ2-1, the V gene TRBV19; 8 positions agree with TRBD2. The sequencing sample was made of NKG2D-low CD8+ T cells sorted from blood. The clonotype comes from a human donor with alopecia areata. The DNA of the CDR3 is TGTGCCAGTAGTCCACATTCGACTAGCGTATACAATGAGCAGTTCTTC. Translation gives CASSPHSTSVYNEQFF.